These T cell receptor beta chains were read from a single sample in a study of glioma-infiltrating T cells. TCRdb redid the calling of the multiplex PCR reads with MiXCR, one entry per CDR3 protein. The sample shows approximately 400,000 distinct CDR3 sequences, around 45% of them seen only once. Sequencing was done on a sample of glioma tissue, nonneoplastic brain tissue, or PBMCs (not recorded which). The receptors originated from a human donor with low-grade glioma or glioblastoma, undergoing nonglioma brain surgery, or in good health (not recorded which). Each CDR3 is given with its conserved first and last residue. A D gene is named only where the DNA matches it firmly. Some rows mark clone size as missing; the rest say once, few, many or name a class of expanded clone.

CDR3 DNA: TGCGTCAGCAGCCAAGATAGATACTCAAGGAACACCATATATTTT; CDR3 protein: CVSSQDRYSRNTIYF; D gene: NA; V gene: TRBV4-1; J gene: TRBJ1-3; clone size: NA
CDR3 DNA: TGTGCCATCAGTGAGACAAGCGATACGCAGTATTTT; CDR3 protein: CAISETSDTQYF; D gene: NA; V gene: TRBV10-3; J gene: TRBJ2-3; clone size: many
CDR3 DNA: TGTGCCAGCACGGGGGGACTCAATGAGCAGTTCTTC; CDR3 protein: CASTGGLNEQFF; D gene: TRBD2; V gene: TRBV27; J gene: TRBJ2-1; clone size: many
CDR3 DNA: TGTGCCAGCAGAGCGGATACGCAGTATTTT; CDR3 protein: CASRADTQYF; D gene: NA; V gene: TRBV6-1; J gene: TRBJ2-3; clone size: many
CDR3 DNA: TGTGCCAGCAGTAAGGGTTACGAGCAGTACTTC; CDR3 protein: CASSKGYEQYF; D gene: NA; V gene: TRBV6-2/TRBV6-3; J gene: TRBJ2-7; clone size: many
CDR3 DNA: TGTGCCAGCAGCCCCTTGGGGGTCTCCAATGAAAAACTGTTTTTT; CDR3 protein: CASSPLGVSNEKLFF; D gene: NA; V gene: TRBV2; J gene: TRBJ1-4; clone size: NA
CDR3 DNA: TGTGCCAGCAGCGCCCGGGGGAACGGCGACTATGGCTACACCTTC; CDR3 protein: CASSARGNGDYGYTF; D gene: NA; V gene: TRBV27; J gene: TRBJ1-2; clone size: NA
CDR3 DNA: TGTGCCAGCAGGGCCCAGGGGTCAAATGAGCAGTTCTTC; CDR3 protein: CASRAQGSNEQFF; D gene: NA; V gene: TRBV2; J gene: TRBJ2-1; clone size: NA
CDR3 DNA: TGCGCCAGCAGCGAACTGGACAGTAATTCACCCCTCCACTTT; CDR3 protein: CASSELDSNSPLHF; D gene: NA; V gene: TRBV5-1; J gene: TRBJ1-6; clone size: NA
CDR3 DNA: TGTGCCAGCAGAAACCGGGAGGGCCGTTACGAGCAGTACTTC; CDR3 protein: CASRNREGRYEQYF; D gene: TRBD2; V gene: TRBV27; J gene: TRBJ2-7; clone size: many
CDR3 DNA: TGCAGTGCTAGAGCAGGGGCTGAGAGTGGCTACACCTTC; CDR3 protein: CSARAGAESGYTF; D gene: NA; V gene: TRBV20-1; J gene: TRBJ1-2; clone size: few
CDR3 DNA: TGCGCCAGCAGCTTGGGGACGGACAGAGCCCACGAGCAGTACTTC; CDR3 protein: CASSLGTDRAHEQYF; D gene: NA; V gene: TRBV5-1; J gene: TRBJ2-7; clone size: NA
CDR3 DNA: TGTGCCAGCAGTTTATATATCGGAAGGTACGAGCAGTACTTC; CDR3 protein: CASSLYIGRYEQYF; D gene: NA; V gene: TRBV28; J gene: TRBJ2-7; clone size: NA
CDR3 DNA: TGCGCCAGCAGCCAAGATCGAGATACGCAGTATTTT; CDR3 protein: CASSQDRDTQYF; D gene: NA; V gene: TRBV4-3; J gene: TRBJ2-3; clone size: many
CDR3 DNA: TGTGCCAGCAGCCCCTACCGAGCATCCTACGAGCAGTACTTC; CDR3 protein: CASSPYRASYEQYF; D gene: NA; V gene: TRBV6-1; J gene: TRBJ2-7; clone size: NA
CDR3 DNA: TGTGCCAGCAGTTTCCTGGCGGAGCTATACACCTTC; CDR3 protein: CASSFLAELYTF; D gene: NA; V gene: TRBV28; J gene: TRBJ1-2; clone size: NA
CDR3 DNA: TGCGCCAGCACCGAAAATGAGCGGGAGCTTTGGGTAGATACGCAGTATTTT; CDR3 protein: CASTENERELWVDTQYF; D gene: TRBD2; V gene: TRBV4-1; J gene: TRBJ2-3; clone size: few
CDR3 DNA: TGTGCCAGCAGCCCATTCCCCCGGGACTCCACAGATACGCAGTATTTT; CDR3 protein: CASSPFPRDSTDTQYF; D gene: NA; V gene: TRBV7-8; J gene: TRBJ2-3; clone size: many
CDR3 DNA: TGTGCCAGCAGTTTCGACGACAGGGGGCCTTGGGAGACCCAGTACTTC; CDR3 protein: CASSFDDRGPWETQYF; D gene: TRBD1; V gene: TRBV28; J gene: TRBJ2-5; clone size: few
CDR3 DNA: TGCAGTGCTGTCCCCCGGACTAGCGGGATTTACGAGCAGTACTTC; CDR3 protein: CSAVPRTSGIYEQYF; D gene: TRBD2; V gene: TRBV20-1; J gene: TRBJ2-7; clone size: NA
CDR3 DNA: TGCAGTGCTATGCCCCTCTATGAGCAGTTCTTC; CDR3 protein: CSAMPLYEQFF; D gene: NA; V gene: TRBV20-1; J gene: TRBJ2-1; clone size: NA
CDR3 DNA: TGTGCCAGCAGTTTGCTAGACTCATCGGTAGGATCCTACGAGCAGTACTTC; CDR3 protein: CASSLLDSSVGSYEQYF; D gene: NA; V gene: TRBV2; J gene: TRBJ2-7; clone size: once
CDR3 DNA: TGTGCCAGCAGTCGACAGGGGATGAACACTGAAGCTTTCTTT; CDR3 protein: CASSRQGMNTEAFF; D gene: TRBD1; V gene: TRBV28; J gene: TRBJ1-1; clone size: NA
CDR3 DNA: TGCGCCAGCAGTCAAGAGACAGGGAAGTCCGGGCAGTACTTC; CDR3 protein: CASSQETGKSGQYF; D gene: TRBD1; V gene: TRBV4-3; J gene: TRBJ2-7; clone size: few
CDR3 DNA: TGTGCCAGCCAGACCAGCTATGACACCGGGGAGCTGTTTTTT; CDR3 protein: CASQTSYDTGELFF; D gene: NA; V gene: TRBV28; J gene: TRBJ2-2; clone size: few
CDR3 DNA: TGTGCCAGCAGCTCCACTCCGGGTGGTGAGCAGTTCTTC; CDR3 protein: CASSSTPGGEQFF; D gene: NA; V gene: TRBV7-9; J gene: TRBJ2-1; clone size: few
CDR3 DNA: TGTGCCAGCACCAAAGGTGAGGATACCTACAATGAGCAGTTCTTC; CDR3 protein: CASTKGEDTYNEQFF; D gene: NA; V gene: TRBV6-1; J gene: TRBJ2-1; clone size: NA
CDR3 DNA: TGTGCCAGCAGTTTCGGAACCGTAGACTACGAGCAGTACTTC; CDR3 protein: CASSFGTVDYEQYF; D gene: NA; V gene: TRBV6-2/TRBV6-3; J gene: TRBJ2-7; clone size: NA
CDR3 DNA: TGTGCCAGTAGTCCGTCCGCTCTCTATGATACGCAGTATTTT; CDR3 protein: CASSPSALYDTQYF; D gene: NA; V gene: TRBV19; J gene: TRBJ2-3; clone size: NA
CDR3 DNA: TGTGCCAGCAAGTCGAGGGAAGAGACCCAGTACTTC; CDR3 protein: CASKSREETQYF; D gene: NA; V gene: TRBV12-3/TRBV12-4; J gene: TRBJ2-5; clone size: NA
CDR3 DNA: TGTGCCAGCAGCCCCCGGGGTAGCGGCGGGCTGGGGTACAATGAGCAGTTCTTC; CDR3 protein: CASSPRGSGGLGYNEQFF; D gene: NA; V gene: TRBV9; J gene: TRBJ2-1; clone size: few
CDR3 DNA: TGCGCCAGCAGCCAAAGGTGGACAGATAGCAATCAGCCCCAGCATTTT; CDR3 protein: CASSQRWTDSNQPQHF; D gene: NA; V gene: TRBV4-1; J gene: TRBJ1-5; clone size: few
CDR3 DNA: TGCAGTGCTAGAGGCCCCCTAGGGGAAGAGCAGTTCTTC; CDR3 protein: CSARGPLGEEQFF; D gene: NA; V gene: TRBV20-1; J gene: TRBJ2-1; clone size: NA
CDR3 DNA: TGCAGTGCTAGAGATAGAGGAAACTATGGCTACACCTTC; CDR3 protein: CSARDRGNYGYTF; D gene: NA; V gene: TRBV20-1; J gene: TRBJ1-2; clone size: NA
CDR3 DNA: TGTGCCAGCAGCAGTGTGGCGGGAGGCCTCACAGATACGCAGTATTTT; CDR3 protein: CASSSVAGGLTDTQYF; D gene: TRBD2; V gene: TRBV7-9; J gene: TRBJ2-3; clone size: few
CDR3 DNA: TGTGCCAGCAGCAGTAGCGGGAGGGCCAATGAGCAGTTCTTC; CDR3 protein: CASSSSGRANEQFF; D gene: TRBD2; V gene: TRBV7-3; J gene: TRBJ2-1; clone size: NA
CDR3 DNA: TGTGCCAGCTCCGGGCAGGTGGGCCCCTACGAGCAGTACTTC; CDR3 protein: CASSGQVGPYEQYF; D gene: NA; V gene: TRBV18; J gene: TRBJ2-7; clone size: NA
CDR3 DNA: TGCGCCAGCAGCCAAGAGGAGGACCAGCCCCAGCATTTT; CDR3 protein: CASSQEEDQPQHF; D gene: NA; V gene: TRBV4-1; J gene: TRBJ1-5; clone size: NA
CDR3 DNA: TGTGCCAGCAGCTTGAGGACGGGGGCAAAAGCTTTCTTT; CDR3 protein: CASSLRTGAKAFF; D gene: NA; V gene: TRBV7-2; J gene: TRBJ1-1; clone size: few
CDR3 DNA: TGTGCCAGCAGCCCTCTACCGGGCATGAACACTGAAGCTTTCTTT; CDR3 protein: CASSPLPGMNTEAFF; D gene: NA; V gene: TRBV14; J gene: TRBJ1-1; clone size: few